This is a list of T cell receptor beta chains from one sample in a study of T cells in Graves' hyperthyroidism and ophthalmopathy. TCRdb fed the multiplex PCR reads into MiXCR, producing one record per CDR3 protein. The table includes under 450,000 distinct CDR3 sequences, 13% detected once. The specimen was blood. Every receptor here comes from a man aged 25 to 40 with Graves' hyperthyroidism that later progressed to Graves' ophthalmopathy. The CDR3 runs from the conserved cysteine through the conserved F or W. A D gene is named only where the DNA matches it firmly. The size of a clone is reported for some rows only, either as once, few or many, or as a class for expanded clones.

>TRBJ1-2|many|TRBV7-2|TRBD1
CASSLFQDRAKSDGYTF
TGTGCCAGCAGCTTATTTCAGGACAGGGCAAAATCTGATGGCTACACCTTC
>TRBJ2-7|many|TRBV6-1|-
CASSRDCTLPYEQYF
TGTGCCAGCAGTCGGGATTGTACCTTACCCTACGAGCAGTACTTC
>TRBJ2-7|many|TRBV2|TRBD2
CASSGGLAFHEQYF
TGTGCCAGCAGTGGTGGACTAGCGTTCCACGAGCAGTACTTC
>TRBJ1-5|many|TRBV12-3/TRBV12-4|-
CASQLGSSNQPQHF
TGTGCCAGCCAGTTAGGGTCGTCCAATCAGCCCCAGCATTTT
>TRBJ1-4|many|TRBV7-8|TRBD1
CASTKHRGRDEKLFF
TGTGCCAGCACCAAACACAGGGGTCGGGATGAAAAACTGTTTTTT
>TRBJ2-1|many|TRBV7-9|-
CASSLKAGGEQFF
TGTGCCAGCAGCTTAAAGGCTGGGGGTGAGCAGTTCTTC
>TRBJ2-3|many|TRBV18|-
CANQGSTDTQYF
TGTGCCAACCAAGGGAGCACAGATACGCAGTATTTT
>TRBJ1-5|-|TRBV20-1|-
CSARDFGGNQPQHF
TGCAGTGCTAGAGATTTCGGGGGCAATCAGCCCCAGCATTTT
>TRBJ2-1|many|TRBV12-3/TRBV12-4|TRBD2
CASSVSGGPLYNEQFF
TGTGCCAGCAGTGTTAGCGGGGGGCCCCTCTACAATGAGCAGTTCTTC
>TRBJ1-6|-|TRBV5-6|TRBD1
CASSLLTGGSSPLHF
TGTGCCAGCAGCCTACTCACAGGGGGTTCCTCACCCCTCCACTTT
>TRBJ2-7|many|TRBV11-2|TRBD2
CASRKSGGRPNEQYF
TGTGCCAGCAGAAAAAGCGGGGGCCGACCTAACGAGCAGTACTTC
>TRBJ2-1|-|TRBV4-1|-
CASSPSYAENEQFF
TGCGCCAGCAGCCCATCCTACGCTGAGAATGAGCAGTTCTTC
>TRBJ1-5|many|TRBV2|-
CASSGDGLSNQPQHF
TGTGCCAGCAGTGGCGACGGACTGAGCAATCAGCCCCAGCATTTT
>TRBJ1-5|many|TRBV27|-
CASKEGGYSNQPQHF
TGTGCCAGCAAGGAGGGGGGGTACAGCAATCAGCCCCAGCATTTT
>TRBJ1-1|many|TRBV20-1|-
CSARDRTRTENTEAFF
TGCAGTGCTAGAGATCGTACCCGGACTGAGAACACTGAAGCTTTCTTT
>TRBJ1-2|many|TRBV11-2|-
CASSAGSILYGYTF
TGTGCCAGCTCGGCTGGGAGTATCCTCTATGGCTACACCTTC
>TRBJ2-4|many|TRBV6-5|TRBD2
CASSYEAGGDIQYF
TGTGCCAGCAGTTACGAGGCGGGAGGGGACATTCAGTACTTC
>TRBJ2-7|few|TRBV4-1|-
CASSQEGWGSYEQYF
TGCGCCAGCAGCCAAGAAGGATGGGGGTCCTACGAGCAGTACTTC
>TRBJ2-1|-|TRBV6-2/TRBV6-3|-
CASRWDLYNEQFF
TGTGCCAGCAGGTGGGACCTCTACAATGAGCAGTTCTTC
>TRBJ1-5|-|TRBV20-1|-
CSARVPLRGDQPQHF
TGCAGTGCTAGGGTACCCTTGAGGGGCGATCAGCCCCAGCATTTT
>TRBJ2-3|-|TRBV11-2|-
CASSLPGRRDTHYF
TGTGCCAGCAGCTTACCCGGGCGCAGGGATACGCACTATTTT
>TRBJ2-1|-|TRBV6-1|-
CASSKNGTPGGEQFF
TGTGCCAGCAGCAAAAACGGGACGCCCGGGGGTGAGCAGTTCTTC
>TRBJ1-4|many|TRBV7-9|-
CASSSGGAMREKLFF
TGTGCCAGCAGCTCCGGGGGCGCAATGAGGGAAAAACTGTTTTTT
>TRBJ2-1|many|TRBV9|TRBD2
CASSVAGTRYNEQFF
TGTGCCAGCAGCGTAGCTGGGACTAGGTACAATGAGCAGTTCTTC
>TRBJ2-3|-|TRBV3-1|-
CASSRQSRTDTQYF
TGTGCCAGCAGCCGCCAATCTCGCACAGATACGCAGTATTTT
>TRBJ1-6|-|TRBV11-2|-
CASSRLGRGTINSPLHF
TGTGCCAGCAGCCGTCTGGGCAGAGGGACTATTAATTCACCCCTCCACTTT
>TRBJ1-4|many|TRBV13|-
CASSLERDNEKLFF
TGTGCCAGCAGCTTAGAAAGGGACAATGAAAAACTGTTTTTT
>TRBJ2-1|-|TRBV5-1|-
CASRAGAFNEQFF
TGCGCCAGCCGGGCGGGGGCATTCAATGAGCAGTTCTTC
>TRBJ2-5|-|TRBV5-1|TRBD2
CASSPEPSGGAPQETQYF
TGCGCCAGCAGCCCGGAGCCTAGCGGGGGCGCGCCTCAAGAGACCCAGTACTTC
>TRBJ2-2|many|TRBV6-1|-
CASRGGAGELFF
TGTGCCAGCAGGGGTGGCGCCGGGGAGCTGTTTTTT
>TRBJ2-3|many|TRBV20-1|TRBD2
CSAEGLAGSTDTQYF
TGCAGTGCTGAGGGACTAGCGGGGAGCACAGATACGCAGTATTTT
>TRBJ1-1|-|TRBV5-1|TRBD1
CASSPYRGGGATEAFF
TGCGCCAGCAGCCCGTACAGGGGTGGTGGGGCCACTGAAGCTTTCTTT
>TRBJ2-3|many|TRBV20-1|-
CSASGDTSTDTQYF
TGCAGTGCTAGTGGGGACACGAGCACAGATACGCAGTATTTT
>TRBJ1-4|-|TRBV29-1|-
CSVDRAGDEKLFF
TGCAGCGTTGACAGGGCAGGTGACGAAAAACTGTTTTTT
>TRBJ2-1|many|TRBV9|TRBD1
CASSVAPDRGSYNEQFF
TGTGCCAGCAGCGTAGCCCCGGACAGGGGATCCTACAATGAGCAGTTCTTC
>TRBJ2-3|many|TRBV12-3/TRBV12-4|-
CASSFGRGTDTQYF
TGTGCCAGCAGTTTTGGTAGGGGGACAGATACGCAGTATTTT
>TRBJ1-5|-|TRBV6-5|-
CASSYALGSDSNQPQHF
TGTGCCAGCAGTTACGCCTTGGGCAGCGATAGCAATCAGCCCCAGCATTTT
>TRBJ1-1|many|TRBV12-3/TRBV12-4|-
CASSPGRPFSNEAFF
TGTGCCAGCAGTCCGGGACGTCCCTTTTCTAATGAAGCTTTCTTT
>TRBJ2-2|-|TRBV5-1|-
CASSLVAGIGELFF
TGCGCCAGCAGCTTGGTGGCAGGGATCGGGGAACTGTTTTTT
>TRBJ2-7|many|TRBV6-1|TRBD2
CASSEEAGGAYEQYF
TGTGCCAGCAGTGAAGAGGCGGGGGGCGCCTACGAGCAGTACTTC
>TRBJ1-1|many|TRBV15|-
CATSMVGNTEAFF
TGTGCCACCAGCATGGTCGGGAACACTGAAGCTTTCTTT
>TRBJ1-6|-|TRBV27|-
CASSSLRQYNSPLHF
TGTGCCAGCAGTTCCCTCCGACAGTATAATTCACCCCTCCACTTT
>TRBJ2-7|-|TRBV6-1|-
CASSDGASRTYEQYF
TGTGCCAGCAGTGATGGAGCTAGCCGGACCTACGAGCAGTACTTC
>TRBJ2-3|many|TRBV9|-
CASSVVPDTQYF
TGTGCCAGCAGCGTAGTTCCAGATACGCAGTATTTT
>TRBJ1-1|few|TRBV6-1|-
CASSSSTRQRNTEAFF
TGTGCCAGCAGTTCCTCCACCCGACAGAGGAACACTGAAGCTTTCTTT
>TRBJ1-5|many|TRBV7-2|-
CASSPRGKSNQPQHF
TGTGCCAGCAGCCCGAGGGGGAAGAGCAATCAGCCCCAGCATTTT
>TRBJ2-2|-|TRBV7-9|TRBD2
CASSPGERGNTGELFF
TGTGCCAGCAGCCCTGGGGAGCGGGGGAACACCGGGGAGCTGTTTTTT
>TRBJ2-3|many|TRBV2|TRBD2
CASQYLLAGASTHTQYF
TGTGCCAGCCAATATTTACTAGCGGGGGCCTCCACACATACGCAGTATTTT
>TRBJ2-3|-|TRBV28|-
CASSGVVGTQYF
TGTGCCAGCAGTGGGGTGGTAGGTACGCAGTATTTT
>TRBJ1-1|many|TRBV12-3/TRBV12-4|-
CASSLALVAEAFF
TGTGCCAGCAGTTTAGCGCTAGTTGCTGAAGCTTTCTTT
>TRBJ2-2|-|TRBV5-1|-
CASSYRETGELFF
TGCGCCAGCAGCTACAGGGAGACAGGGGAGCTGTTTTTT
>TRBJ1-2|-|TRBV18|TRBD1
CASSRQDRALNGYTF
TGTGCCAGCTCACGACAGGACAGGGCTTTGAATGGCTACACCTTC
>TRBJ2-3|many|TRBV20-1|TRBD2
CSAKSSGSTDTQYF
TGCAGTGCTAAGTCTAGCGGGAGCACAGATACGCAGTATTTT